This T cell receptor (beta chain) is drawn from a study of blood T cells in healthy people across ages. Turning to this clonotype: As yet, its antigen is unknown.

Russia was home to the donors, healthy Caucasian individuals aged roughly 6 to 90. Findings and caveats of the study: Unsorted PBMCs blocked a conclusive comparison of naive and antigen-experienced cells.

Germline V lookup: CDR1 SGHVS, CDR2 FQNEAQ. The V end lost 1 base, the J end lost 6 bases, and 16 bases lay between the germline ends. This CDR3 has 15 residues. With a J-beta primer mix and a sample-barcoded 5' primer, a second PCR ran about 6 to 11 cycles. TCRdb independently ran MiXCR on the 5' RACE reads; one entry per CDR3 protein. The data contain roughly 730,000 distinct CDR3 sequences, about 56% of them singletons. The specimen sequenced was blood. The V and J genes are TRBV7-8 and TRBJ2-7; D unresolved. The clonotype comes from a man aged 40-49 years in good health. The CDR3 here is CASSLGLLSLGEQYF. For the CDR3, the DNA is TGTGCCAGCAGCTTAGGCCTCCTCTCTTTGGGCGAGCAGTACTTC.